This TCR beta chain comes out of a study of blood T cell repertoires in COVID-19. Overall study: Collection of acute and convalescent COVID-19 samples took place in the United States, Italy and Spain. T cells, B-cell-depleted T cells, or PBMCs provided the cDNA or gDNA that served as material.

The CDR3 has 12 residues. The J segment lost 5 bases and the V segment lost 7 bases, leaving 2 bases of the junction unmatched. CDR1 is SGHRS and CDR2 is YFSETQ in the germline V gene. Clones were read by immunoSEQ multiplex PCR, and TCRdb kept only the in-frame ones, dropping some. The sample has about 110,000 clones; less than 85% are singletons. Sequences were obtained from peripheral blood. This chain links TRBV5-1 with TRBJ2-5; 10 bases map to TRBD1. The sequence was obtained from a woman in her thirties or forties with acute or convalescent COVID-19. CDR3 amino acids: CASLGQGETQYF. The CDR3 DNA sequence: TGCGCCAGCTTGGGACAGGGGGAGACCCAGTACTTC.